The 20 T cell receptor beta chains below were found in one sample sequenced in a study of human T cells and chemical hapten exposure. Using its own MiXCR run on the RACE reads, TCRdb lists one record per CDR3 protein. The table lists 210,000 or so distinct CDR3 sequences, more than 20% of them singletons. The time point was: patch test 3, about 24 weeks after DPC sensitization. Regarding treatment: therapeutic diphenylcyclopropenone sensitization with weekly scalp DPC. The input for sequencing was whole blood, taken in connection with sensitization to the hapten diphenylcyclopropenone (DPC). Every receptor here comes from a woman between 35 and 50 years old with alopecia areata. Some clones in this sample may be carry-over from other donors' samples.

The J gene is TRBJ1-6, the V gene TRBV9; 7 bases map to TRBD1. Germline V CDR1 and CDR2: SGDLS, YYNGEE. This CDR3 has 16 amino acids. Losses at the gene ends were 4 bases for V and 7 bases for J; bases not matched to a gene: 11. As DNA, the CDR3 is TGTGCCAGCAGCTTCACAGGGGTTGTTGGAAATTCACCCCTCCACTTT. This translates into CASSFTGVVGNSPLHF.

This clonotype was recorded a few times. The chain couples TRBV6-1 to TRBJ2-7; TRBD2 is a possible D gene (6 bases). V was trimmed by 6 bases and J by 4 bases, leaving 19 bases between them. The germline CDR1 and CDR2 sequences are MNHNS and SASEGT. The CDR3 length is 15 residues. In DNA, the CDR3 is TGTGCCAGCAGGAGGGGTAGACAAGGAGGGTACGAGCAGTACTTC. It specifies CASRRGRQGGYEQYF.

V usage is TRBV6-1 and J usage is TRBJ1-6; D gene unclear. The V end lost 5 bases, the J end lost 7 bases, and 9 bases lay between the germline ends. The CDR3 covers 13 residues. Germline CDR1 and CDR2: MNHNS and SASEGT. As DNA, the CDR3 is TGTGCCAGCAGTCTAATCAAGAATTCACCCCTCCACTTT. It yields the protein CASSLIKNSPLHF.

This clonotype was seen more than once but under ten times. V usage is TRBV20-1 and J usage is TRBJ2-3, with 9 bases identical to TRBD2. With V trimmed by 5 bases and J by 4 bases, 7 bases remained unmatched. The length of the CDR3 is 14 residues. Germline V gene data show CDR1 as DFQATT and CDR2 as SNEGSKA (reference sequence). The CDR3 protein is CSAQRWTSADTQYF. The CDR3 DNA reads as TGCAGTGCTCAAAGATGGACTAGCGCAGATACGCAGTATTTT.

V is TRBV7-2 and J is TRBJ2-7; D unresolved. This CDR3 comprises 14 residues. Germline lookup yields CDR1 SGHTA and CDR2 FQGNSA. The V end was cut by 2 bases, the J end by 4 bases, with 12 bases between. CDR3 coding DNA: TGTGCCAGCAGCTTACCATATAAGCCTTACGAGCAGTACTTC. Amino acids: CASSLPYKPYEQYF. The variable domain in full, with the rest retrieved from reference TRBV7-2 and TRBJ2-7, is GAGVSQSPSNKVTEKGKDVELRCDPISGHTALYWYRQSLGQGLEFLIYFQGNSAPDKSGLPSDRFSAERTGGSVSTLTIQRTQQEDSAVYLCASSLPYKPYEQYFGPGTRLTVT.

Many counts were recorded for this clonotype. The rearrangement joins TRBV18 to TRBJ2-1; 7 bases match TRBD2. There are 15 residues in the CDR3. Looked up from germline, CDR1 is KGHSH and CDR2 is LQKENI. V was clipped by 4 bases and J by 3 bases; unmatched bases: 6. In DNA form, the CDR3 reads TGTGCCAGCTCACGGGAGGGGTTACACTACAATGAGCAGTTCTTC. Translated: CASSREGLHYNEQFF. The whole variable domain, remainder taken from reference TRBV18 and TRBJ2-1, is NAGVMQNPRHLVRRRGQEARLRCSPMKGHSHVYWYRQLPEEGLKFMVYLQKENIIDESGMPKERFSAEFPKEGPSILRIQQVVRGDSAAYFCASSREGLHYNEQFFGPGTRLTVL.

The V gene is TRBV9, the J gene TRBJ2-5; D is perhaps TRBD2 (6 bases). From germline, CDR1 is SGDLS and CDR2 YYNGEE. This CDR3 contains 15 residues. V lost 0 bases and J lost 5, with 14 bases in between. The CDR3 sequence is CASSVATGRIETQYF. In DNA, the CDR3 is TGTGCCAGCAGCGTAGCGACGGGGAGGATCGAGACCCAGTACTTC.

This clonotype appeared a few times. CDR3 amino acids: CASSLSYQETQYF. The CDR3 coding sequence is TGTGCCAGCAGTTTATCGTACCAAGAGACCCAGTACTTC. The chain employs TRBV27 and TRBJ2-5; D unresolved. The germline gives CDR1 MNHEY, CDR2 SMNVEV (reference sequence). The CDR3 is made up of 13 amino acids. Trimming stripped 0 bases from V and 0 bases from J, with 2 bases between.

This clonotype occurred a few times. The CDR3 protein is CASSLGSGGPTYEQYF. Here the CDR3 DNA reads TGTGCCAGCAGTTTGGGTTCAGGCGGGCCCACCTACGAGCAGTACTTC. The V gene is TRBV28, the J gene TRBJ2-7; D possibly corresponds to TRBD2 (5 bases). This CDR3 has 16 amino acids. Germline V gene data show CDR1 as MDHEN and CDR2 as SYDVKM. The V end was cut by 3 bases, the J end by 2 bases, with 17 bases between.

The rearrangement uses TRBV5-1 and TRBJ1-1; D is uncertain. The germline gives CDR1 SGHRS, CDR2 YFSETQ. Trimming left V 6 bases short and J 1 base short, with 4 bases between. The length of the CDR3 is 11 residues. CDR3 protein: CASTENTEAFF. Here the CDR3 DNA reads TGCGCCAGCACGGAGAACACTGAAGCTTTCTTT.

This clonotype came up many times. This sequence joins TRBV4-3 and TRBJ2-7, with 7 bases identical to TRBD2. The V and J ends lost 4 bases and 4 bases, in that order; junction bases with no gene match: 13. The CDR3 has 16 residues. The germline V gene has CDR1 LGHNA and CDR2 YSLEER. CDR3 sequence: CASSPSTGRGNYEQYF. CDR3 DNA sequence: TGCGCCAGCAGCCCGTCGACGGGGAGGGGTAATTACGAGCAGTACTTC.

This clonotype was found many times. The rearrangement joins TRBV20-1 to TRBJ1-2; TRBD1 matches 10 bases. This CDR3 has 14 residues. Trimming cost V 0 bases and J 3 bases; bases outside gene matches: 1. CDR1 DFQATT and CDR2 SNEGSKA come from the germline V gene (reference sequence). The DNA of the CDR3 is TGCAGTGCTAGAGAGGGACAGGGGTACTATGGCTACACCTTC. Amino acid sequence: CSAREGQGYYGYTF.

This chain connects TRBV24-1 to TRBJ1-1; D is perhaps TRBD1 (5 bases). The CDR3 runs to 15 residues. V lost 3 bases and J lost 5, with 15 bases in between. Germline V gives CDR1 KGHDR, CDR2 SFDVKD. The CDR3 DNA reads TGTGCCACCAGTGATCCCAGGGCCGGGGGGACTGAAGCTTTCTTT. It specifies CATSDPRAGGTEAFF.

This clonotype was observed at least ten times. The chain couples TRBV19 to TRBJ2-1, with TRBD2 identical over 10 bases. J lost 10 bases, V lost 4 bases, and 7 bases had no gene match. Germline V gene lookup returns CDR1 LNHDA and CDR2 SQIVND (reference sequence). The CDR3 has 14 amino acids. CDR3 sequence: CASSRLAGAGEQFF. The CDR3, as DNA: TGTGCCAGTAGTAGACTAGCGGGTGCAGGGGAGCAGTTCTTC.

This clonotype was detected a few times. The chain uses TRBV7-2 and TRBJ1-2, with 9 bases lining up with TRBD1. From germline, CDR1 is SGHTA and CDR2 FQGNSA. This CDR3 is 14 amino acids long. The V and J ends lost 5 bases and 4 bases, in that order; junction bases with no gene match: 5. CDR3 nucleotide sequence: TGTGCCAGCAGCAAACAGGGGGCGATCTATGGCTACACCTTC. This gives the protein CASSKQGAIYGYTF. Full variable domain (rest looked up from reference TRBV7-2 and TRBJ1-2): GAGVSQSPSNKVTEKGKDVELRCDPISGHTALYWYRQSLGQGLEFLIYFQGNSAPDKSGLPSDRFSAERTGGSVSTLTIQRTQQEDSAVYLCASSKQGAIYGYTFGSGTRLTVV.

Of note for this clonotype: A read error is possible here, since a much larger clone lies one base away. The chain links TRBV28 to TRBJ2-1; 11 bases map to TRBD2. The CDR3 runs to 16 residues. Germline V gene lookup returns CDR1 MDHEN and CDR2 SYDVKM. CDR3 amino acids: CASSITLLAGAHEQIF. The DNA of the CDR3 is TGTGCCAGCAGTATTACGCTACTAGCGGGAGCCCATGAGCAGATCTTC. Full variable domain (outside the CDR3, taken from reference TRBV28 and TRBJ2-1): DVKVTQSSRYLVKRTGEKVFLECVQDMDHENMFWYRQDPGLGLRLIYFSYDVKMKEKGDIPEGYSVSREKKERFSLILESASTNQTSMYLCASSITLLAGAHEQIFGPGTRLTVL.

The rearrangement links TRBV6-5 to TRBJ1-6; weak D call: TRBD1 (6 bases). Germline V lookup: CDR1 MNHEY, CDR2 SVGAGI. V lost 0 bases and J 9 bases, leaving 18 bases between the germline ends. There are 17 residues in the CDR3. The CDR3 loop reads CASSYSPNGGKFSPLHF. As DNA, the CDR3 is TGTGCCAGCAGTTACTCGCCCAACGGGGGCAAATTTTCACCCCTCCACTTT.

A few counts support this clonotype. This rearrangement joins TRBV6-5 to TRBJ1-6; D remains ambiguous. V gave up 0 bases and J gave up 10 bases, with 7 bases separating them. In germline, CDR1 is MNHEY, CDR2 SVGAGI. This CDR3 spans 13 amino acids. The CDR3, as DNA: TGTGCCAGCAGTTACTCCCTCTCATCACCCCTCCACTTT. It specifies CASSYSLSSPLHF.

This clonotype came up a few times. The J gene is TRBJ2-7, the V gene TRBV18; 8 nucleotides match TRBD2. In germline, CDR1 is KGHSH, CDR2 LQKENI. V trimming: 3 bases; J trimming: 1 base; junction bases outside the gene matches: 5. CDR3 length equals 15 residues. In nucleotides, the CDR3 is TGTGCCAGCTCACCGAGCGGGAGCCAATCCTACGAGCAGTACTTC. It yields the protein CASSPSGSQSYEQYF.

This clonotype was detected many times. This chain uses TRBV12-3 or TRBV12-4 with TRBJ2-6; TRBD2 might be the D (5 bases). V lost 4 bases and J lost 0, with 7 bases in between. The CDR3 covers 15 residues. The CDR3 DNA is TGTGCCAGCAGTTCGAGCGGCTCTGGGGCCAACGTCCTGACTTTC. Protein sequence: CASSSSGSGANVLTF.